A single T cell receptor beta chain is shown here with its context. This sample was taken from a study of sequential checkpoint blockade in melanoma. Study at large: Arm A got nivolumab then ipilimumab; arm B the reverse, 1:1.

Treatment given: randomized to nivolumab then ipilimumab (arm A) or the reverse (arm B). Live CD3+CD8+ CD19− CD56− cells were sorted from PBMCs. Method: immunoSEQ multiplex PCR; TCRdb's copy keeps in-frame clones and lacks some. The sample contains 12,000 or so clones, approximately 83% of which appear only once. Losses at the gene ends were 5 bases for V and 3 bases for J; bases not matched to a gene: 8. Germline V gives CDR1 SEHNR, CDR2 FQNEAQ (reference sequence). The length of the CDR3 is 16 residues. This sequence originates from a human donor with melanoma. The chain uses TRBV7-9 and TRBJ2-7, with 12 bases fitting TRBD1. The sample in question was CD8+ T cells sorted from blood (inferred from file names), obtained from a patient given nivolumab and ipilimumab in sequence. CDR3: CASSLIGTGGGYEQYF. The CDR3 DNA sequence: TGTGCCAGCAGCCTCATAGGGACAGGGGGCGGCTACGAGCAGTACTTC.